This T cell receptor beta chain emerged from a study of PD-L1 blockade in urothelial cancer. Across the study: Patients initiated atezolizumab in about 2014 at 1,200 mg intravenously every 3 weeks. Patients had received 0 to 3 prior chemotherapy regimens. Blood analysis took place 3 weeks (second dose) and 6 weeks after treatment start.

Profiled with immunoSEQ multiplex PCR; TCRdb holds only in-frame clones, not every one. The table lists about 120,000 clones, under 95% of them singletons. Regarding time point: peripheral blood 6 weeks after treatment start. Between 1 and 8 samples, pretreatment and on-treatment, were given by each patient. The sample consisted of PBMCs, taken around atezolizumab (anti-PD-L1) treatment. The TCR sequence derives from a man aged 55-75 years with urothelial cancer.

CDR3 coding DNA: TGTGCCAGCAGCGCACTACCTGGTACGAACACAGATACGCAGTATTTT. Translation gives CASSALPGTNTDTQYF. The chain has TRBV7-3 and TRBJ2-3; D not resolved. The CDR3 contains 16 residues. CDR1 SGHTA and CDR2 FQGTGA come from the germline V gene. V was cut by 5 bases and J by 2 bases, with 17 bases left in between. Full variable domain (remainder filled in from reference TRBV7-3 and TRBJ2-3): GAGVSQTPSNKVTEKGKYVELRCDPISGHTALYWYRQSLGQGPEFLIYFQGTGAADDSGLPNDRFFAVRPEGSVSTLKIQRTERGDSAVYLCASSALPGTNTDTQYFGPGTRLTVL.